This T cell receptor beta chain originates from a study of T-cell reconstitution after alpha-beta-depleted transplantation in children. In this sample, this clonotype turned up many times. Preparation of the TCRbeta library used unique molecular identifiers. From the PCR reads, TCRdb called clonotypes with MiXCR, one entry per CDR3 protein. Among about 610,000 distinct CDR3 sequences listed, about 10% were seen once. V gave up 2 bases and J gave up 1 base, with 9 bases separating them. The CDR3 contains 15 residues. Germline lookup yields CDR1 SGHAT and CDR2 FQNNGV. Sample: PBMCs from the stem cell graft donor, taken from the stem cell graft. The chain combines TRBV11-2 with TRBJ1-5; perhaps TRBD1 as D (5 bases). This receptor was obtained from a human donor who donated a stem cell graft to a child with acute myeloid leukemia. The CDR3 region has the DNA TGTGCCAGCAGCTTAAATCAGGGAAGCAATCAGCCCCAGCATTTT. As protein: CASSLNQGSNQPQHF.